One and the same sample provided the 17 T cell receptor beta chains below, sequenced in a study of blood T cell repertoires in COVID-19. Method: immunoSEQ multiplex PCR; TCRdb's copy keeps in-frame clones and lacks some. The data hold 250,000 to 350,000 clones, with approximately 84% observed a single time. The sample taken for sequencing was peripheral blood. Receptors were obtained from a person between 65 and 79 years old with COVID-19, enrolled during active disease.

The genes are TRBV7-9 and TRBJ2-3, with 10 bases lining up with TRBD2. Trimming cost V 2 bases and J 5 bases; bases outside gene matches: 7. CDR1 and CDR2 (germline): SEHNR, FQNEAQ (reference sequence). The CDR3 totals 16 residues. The CDR3 reads CASSLLLAGEVDTQYF. The CDR3 DNA is TGTGCCAGCAGCTTACTTCTAGCGGGGGAGGTAGATACGCAGTATTTT.

This clone was seen a few times. The gene calls are TRBV28 and TRBJ2-1, with a weak D call TRBD2 (6 bases). CDR1 MDHEN and CDR2 SYDVKM come from the germline V gene. Trimming shortened V by 7 bases and J by 10 bases, and 23 bases separated the two germline ends. The length of the CDR3 is 15 residues. The CDR3 DNA follows: TGTGCCAGCACCCCCGGGACTCCCCGACCCGGGGAGCAGTTCTTC. Translation gives CASTPGTPRPGEQFF.

V gene TRBV18 combines with J gene TRBJ2-3, with TRBD2 matching 14 bases. The CDR3 consists of 16 residues. CDR1 KGHSH and CDR2 LQKENI come from the germline V gene. J gave up 0 bases and V 4 bases, and 0 bases lay outside the gene matches. CDR3 DNA: TGTGCCAGCTCACGACTAGCGGGAGGGAGCACAGATACGCAGTATTTT. Its protein is CASSRLAGGSTDTQYF.

The rearrangement joins TRBV2 to TRBJ2-1; TRBD1 agrees at 8 bases. This CDR3 has 15 residues. Germline-derived CDR1 and CDR2 are SNHLY and FYNNEI. V trimming: 0 bases; J trimming: 6 bases; junction bases outside the gene matches: 4. The CDR3 region is CASSEAGQGVNEQFF. The CDR3 DNA is TGTGCCAGCAGTGAAGCAGGACAGGGAGTCAATGAGCAGTTCTTC.

The genes are TRBV19 and TRBJ1-2, with D tentatively TRBD1 (6 bases). CDR1 is LNHDA, CDR2 SQIVND, per germline (reference sequence). Trimming pared 3 bases from V and 5 bases from J, leaving 16 bases between. The CDR3 extends over 15 amino acids. CDR3 sequence: CASSMERDTEYGYTF. CDR3 nucleotide sequence: TGTGCCAGTAGTATGGAACGGGACACGGAATATGGCTACACCTTC. The full variable domain, rest sourced from reference TRBV19 and TRBJ1-2, is DGGITQSPKYLFRKEGQNVTLSCEQNLNHDAMYWYRQDPGQGLRLIYYSQIVNDFQKGDIAEGYSVSREKKESFPLTVTSAQKNPTAFYLCASSMERDTEYGYTFGSGTRLTVV.

This chain links TRBV5-3 with TRBJ2-5; 12 nucleotides agree with TRBD2. TRBV5-3 is given ORF status, its function remaining uncertain. The CDR3 loop spans 19 amino acids. V trimming: 1 base; J trimming: 0 bases; junction bases outside the gene matches: 10. The CDR3 DNA is TGTGCCAGAAGCTTGAGTCGGACTAGCGGGGCGATGTACCAAGAGACCCAGTACTTC. Amino acid sequence: CARSLSRTSGAMYQETQYF.

The chain joins TRBV4-3 to TRBJ1-3, with D unclear. Germline V gene lookup returns CDR1 LGHNA and CDR2 YSLEER. Deletions cut 6 bases from V and 1 base from J, with 7 bases between. The CDR3 is 13 amino acids. The CDR3 sequence is CASSDGSGNTIYF. The CDR3 nucleotides are TGCGCCAGCAGTGACGGGTCTGGAAACACCATATATTTT.

This sequence joins TRBV28 and TRBJ2-5, with a weak D call TRBD2 (5 bases). Germline-derived CDR1 and CDR2 are MDHEN and SYDVKM. The CDR3 has 14 amino acids. V shed 0 bases and J shed 5 bases, with 10 bases lying between them. The chain's CDR3 is CASSLWEAGETQYF. DNA for the CDR3: TGTGCCAGCAGTTTATGGGAGGCCGGGGAGACCCAGTACTTC.

This chain uses TRBV7-8 with TRBJ2-3; maybe TRBD1 (6 bases). CDR1 SGHVS and CDR2 FQNEAQ come from the germline V gene. V was pared by 1 base and J by 2 bases, with 13 bases between. The CDR3 contains 16 residues. This chain's CDR3 is CASSLGDRSYTDTQYF. The CDR3 DNA sequence: TGTGCCAGCAGCTTAGGAGACAGGAGCTACACAGATACGCAGTATTTT. The full variable domain, its missing parts supplied by reference TRBV7-8 and TRBJ2-3, is GAGVSQSPRYKVAKRGQDVALRCDPISGHVSLFWYQQALGQGPEFLTYFQNEAQLDKSGLPSDRFFAERPEGSVSTLKIQRTQQEDSAVYLCASSLGDRSYTDTQYFGPGTRLTVL.

The V call is TRBV28, the J call TRBJ2-7; D unclear. Trimming left V 2 bases short and J 2 bases short, with 10 bases between. Germline V gene data show CDR1 as MDHEN and CDR2 as SYDVKM. The CDR3 totals 14 residues. CDR3 sequence: CASSLPRNPYEQYF. CDR3 bases: TGTGCCAGCAGTTTACCCAGAAATCCCTACGAGCAGTACTTC.

This rearrangement joins TRBV7-2 to TRBJ1-6; D gene uncertain. The CDR3 loop spans 16 amino acids. V lost 3 bases and J 13 bases, leaving 22 bases between the germline ends. The germline V gene has CDR1 SGHTA and CDR2 FQGNSA. This chain's CDR3 is CASSLSISGIRSPLHF. The CDR3 DNA follows: TGTGCCAGCAGCTTGTCTATTTCGGGGATTCGTAGCCCCCTCCACTTT.

A word on this clone: Other DNA variants within this sample encode the same CDR3. This chain joins TRBV5-1 and TRBJ2-2, with TRBD1 matching 7 bases. Germline values: CDR1 SGHRS, CDR2 YFSETQ. Trimming took 0 bases from V and 1 from J; bases not matched to a gene: 0. The length of the CDR3 is 15 residues. The CDR3 DNA follows: TGCGCCAGCAGCTTGGACAGGGGGAACACCGGGGAGCTGTTTTTT. Protein product: CASSLDRGNTGELFF.

The V and J genes are TRBV18 and TRBJ2-1, with a possible D match to TRBD2 (6 bases). The CDR3 length is 14 residues. V was trimmed by 2 bases and J by 6 bases, leaving 11 bases between them. Germline V gene sequence: CDR1 KGHSH, CDR2 LQKENI. CDR3 nucleotide sequence: TGTGCCAGCTCACCAAGACTAGTTGCCAATGAGCAGTTCTTC. As protein: CASSPRLVANEQFF. Full variable domain (outside the CDR3, taken from reference TRBV18 and TRBJ2-1): NAGVMQNPRHLVRRRGQEARLRCSPMKGHSHVYWYRQLPEEGLKFMVYLQKENIIDESGMPKERFSAEFPKEGPSILRIQQVVRGDSAAYFCASSPRLVANEQFFGPGTRLTVL.

The rearrangement uses TRBV7-3 and TRBJ2-1; 12 bases fit TRBD2. J lost 4 bases, V lost 5 bases, and 3 bases had no gene match. The CDR3 covers 15 residues. CDR1 is SGHTA, CDR2 FQGTGA, per germline. The CDR3 bases are TGTGCCAGCAGCGTGACTAGCGGGGGATACAATGAGCAGTTCTTC. Amino acid sequence: CASSVTSGGYNEQFF. Full variable domain (missing parts from reference TRBV7-3 and TRBJ2-1): GAGVSQTPSNKVTEKGKYVELRCDPISGHTALYWYRQSLGQGPEFLIYFQGTGAADDSGLPNDRFFAVRPEGSVSTLKIQRTERGDSAVYLCASSVTSGGYNEQFFGPGTRLTVL.

The V gene is TRBV29-1, the J gene TRBJ2-3, with D perhaps matching TRBD2 (7 bases). This CDR3 has 13 residues. V lost 4 bases and J lost 6, with 14 bases in between. Germline V gene sequence: CDR1 SQVTM, CDR2 ANQGSEA. CDR3 nucleotide sequence: TGCAGCGTTGTAGGGGGGGGCCTGGATACGCAGTATTTT. It specifies CSVVGGGLDTQYF.

Only one count was recorded for this clone. The chain is built from TRBV6-5 and TRBJ1-2; the D gene is possibly TRBD1 (6 bases). CDR3 size: 14 residues. With 5 bases removed from V and 4 bases from J, the gap between germline ends came to 14 bases. Germline-derived CDR1 and CDR2 are MNHEY and SVGAGI. The CDR3 sequence is CASSRTVDLYGYTF. Here the CDR3 DNA reads TGTGCCAGCAGTCGGACAGTCGACCTCTATGGCTACACCTTC.

This chain uses TRBV11-2 with TRBJ2-5; no definite D call. CDR3 length: 11 residues. V lost 4 bases and J lost 5, with 5 bases in between. Germline lookup yields CDR1 SGHAT and CDR2 FQNNGV. CDR3 nucleotide sequence: TGTGCCAGCAGCTCCATGGAGACCCAGTACTTC. Translation gives CASSSMETQYF.